This TCR beta chain was observed in a study of human T cells and chemical hapten exposure. Across the whole study: Patches with 0.01% DPC went on the upper back, and the tests were read at 6 days. Findings of the study overall: Sensitizing with DPC caused no change in TCRs above 1 in 1000 frequency. Controls had significantly fewer large CDR3 similarity clusters than were formed by expanded TCRs.

Time point noted: patch test 3, about 24 weeks after DPC sensitization. Documented treatment: therapeutic diphenylcyclopropenone sensitization with weekly scalp DPC. Extraction of total RNA was performed on unfractionated whole blood. V was pared by 5 bases and J by 13 bases, with 24 bases between. Looked up from germline, CDR1 is MDHEN and CDR2 is SYDVKM. CDR3 length equals 14 residues. As for this clonotype: Its antigen is not known.

TCRdb reprocessed the RACE reads with MiXCR, giving one entry per CDR3 protein. The data contain around 40,000 distinct CDR3 sequences, roughly 13% of them singletons. This chain uses TRBV28 with TRBJ2-7; D could derive from TRBD1 or TRBD2 (5 bases each). The sequenced sample was whole blood, obtained in connection with sensitization to the hapten diphenylcyclopropenone (DPC). The origin of this receptor is a woman aged 40 to 55 with alopecia areata. Some clones in this sample may be carry-over from other donors' samples. CDR3: CASSPMDARGQFYF. In DNA form, the CDR3 reads TGTGCCAGCAGTCCTATGGACGCACGGGGCCAATTTTACTTC.